The source of this T cell receptor (beta chain) is a study of spatial heterogeneity in lung cancer. The overall study: Beta-chain sequences were consistently detected more often than alpha-chain sequences.

Regarding time point: sample taken at primary tumor resection. The donor population consisted of roughly 70 patients with untreated, early-stage non-small cell lung cancer. Researchers sequenced whole RNA taken from tumor, nontumor lung or frozen PBMC without sorting. After removal of 6 bases from V and 6 bases from J, the junction contained 8 bases not matched to a gene. There are 15 residues in the CDR3. A unique molecular identifier was carried by every single TCR cDNA molecule. Each CDR3 protein gets one entry after TCRdb re-called the 5' RACE reads with MiXCR. Among tens of thousands of distinct CDR3 sequences listed, approximately 6% were seen once. This clonotype was counted only a few times.

The receptor's source is a female donor with early-stage non-small cell lung cancer. The sample was PBMCs, taken at surgery. The genes are TRBV12-3 or TRBV12-4 and TRBJ1-5; 10 nucleotides align to TRBD1. The CDR3 here is CASRTAGTGVQPQHF. In nucleotides, the CDR3 is TGTGCCAGCAGGACTGCGGGGACAGGGGTTCAGCCCCAGCATTTT.